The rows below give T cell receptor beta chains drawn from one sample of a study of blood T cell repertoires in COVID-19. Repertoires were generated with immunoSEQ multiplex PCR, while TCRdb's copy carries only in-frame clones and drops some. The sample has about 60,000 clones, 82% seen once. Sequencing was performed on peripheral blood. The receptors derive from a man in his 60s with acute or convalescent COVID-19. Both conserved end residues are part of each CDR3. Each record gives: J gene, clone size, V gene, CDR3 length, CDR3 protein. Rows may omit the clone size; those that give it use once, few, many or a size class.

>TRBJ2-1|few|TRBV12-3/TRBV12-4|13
CASSFRGYNEQFF
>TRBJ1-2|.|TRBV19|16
CASRPTWADNNYGYTF
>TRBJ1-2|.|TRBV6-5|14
CASSYSPRNYGYTF
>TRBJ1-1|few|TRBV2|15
CASSRTRGGNTEAFF
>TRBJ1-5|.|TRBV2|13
CASSTTGLEPQHF
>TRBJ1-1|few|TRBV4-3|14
CASSQGRDSTEAFF
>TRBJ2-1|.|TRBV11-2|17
CASSLTPGGISYNEQFF
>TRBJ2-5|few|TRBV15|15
CATSEAQGSKETQYF
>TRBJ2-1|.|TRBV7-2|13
CASSLGPGGEQFF
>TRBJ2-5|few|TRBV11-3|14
CASRKEGGKETQYF
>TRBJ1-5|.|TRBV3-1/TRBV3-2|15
CASSQGQGLNQPQHF
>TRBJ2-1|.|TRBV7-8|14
CASSLDFDRGEQFF